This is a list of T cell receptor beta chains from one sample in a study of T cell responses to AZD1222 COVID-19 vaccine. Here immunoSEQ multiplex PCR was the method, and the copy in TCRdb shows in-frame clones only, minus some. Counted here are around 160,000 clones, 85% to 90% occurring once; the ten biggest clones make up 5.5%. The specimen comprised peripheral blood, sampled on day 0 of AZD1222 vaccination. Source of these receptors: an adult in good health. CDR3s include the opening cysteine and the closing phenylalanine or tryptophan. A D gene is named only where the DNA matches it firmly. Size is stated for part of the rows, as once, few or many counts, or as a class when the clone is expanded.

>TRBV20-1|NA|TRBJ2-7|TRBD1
TGCAGTGCTAGTCCTCCGGGACAGGGACCGGAGCAGTACTTC
CSASPPGQGPEQYF
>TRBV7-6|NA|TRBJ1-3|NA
TGTGCCAGCAGCTCGGTTGACGGGGGTCATAGGGGATTAAACACCATATATTTT
CASSSVDGGHRGLNTIYF
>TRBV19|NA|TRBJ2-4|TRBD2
TGTGCCAGTACCCCCGGACTAGCGGGAGAAAAGGCCAAAAACATTCAGTACTTC
CASTPGLAGEKAKNIQYF
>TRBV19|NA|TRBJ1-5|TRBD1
TGTGCCACCGCCGATTTCAGGGGGCCTCAGCCCCAGCATTTT
CATADFRGPQPQHF
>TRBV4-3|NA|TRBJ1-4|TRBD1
TGCGCCAGCAGCCAAGACCGACAGGGGGCGGGTGCGACTAATGAAAAACTGTTTTTT
CASSQDRQGAGATNEKLFF
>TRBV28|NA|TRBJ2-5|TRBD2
TGTGCCAGCAGAACTCCCTCTAGCGGGGGACTCCCAGAGGGGACCCAGTACTTC
CASRTPSSGGLPEGTQYF
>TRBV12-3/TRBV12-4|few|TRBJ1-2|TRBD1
TGTGCCAGCAGCCTACAGGGGTACTATGGCTACACCTTC
CASSLQGYYGYTF
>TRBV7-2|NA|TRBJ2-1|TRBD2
TGTGCCAGCAGCTTATATAGGTTGGGCGGGGGGCCCTCCAATGAGCAGTTCTTC
CASSLYRLGGGPSNEQFF
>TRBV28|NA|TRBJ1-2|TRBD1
TGTGCCAGCAGTTTAGGGACAGGGAGTTATGGCTACACCTTC
CASSLGTGSYGYTF
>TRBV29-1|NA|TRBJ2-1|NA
TGCAGCGCCGGCCGGGCCTCCTACAATGAGCAGTTCTTC
CSAGRASYNEQFF
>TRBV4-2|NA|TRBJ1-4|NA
TGTGCCAGCAGCCGTAGCACAAGGGGGGCAACTAATGAAAAACTGTTTTTT
CASSRSTRGATNEKLFF
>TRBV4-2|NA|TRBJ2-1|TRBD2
TGTGCCAGCAGCCAATCAGCTAGCGGGGCCTACAATGAGCAGTTCTTC
CASSQSASGAYNEQFF
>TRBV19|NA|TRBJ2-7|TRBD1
TGTGCCAGTAGTCCCCGGGGGACAGGGGGCAACAGGGAGCAGTACTTC
CASSPRGTGGNREQYF
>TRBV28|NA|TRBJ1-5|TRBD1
TGTGCCAGCCAGGGGGCAAGCAATCAGCCCCAGCATTTT
CASQGASNQPQHF
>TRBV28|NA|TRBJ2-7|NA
TGTGCCAGCAGTTTTGGCGGGGTGGCCTACGAGCAGTACTTC
CASSFGGVAYEQYF
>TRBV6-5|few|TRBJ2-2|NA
TGTGCCAGCGCAGATCTAGCGTGGACCGGGGAGCTGTTTTTT
CASADLAWTGELFF
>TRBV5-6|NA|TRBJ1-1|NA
TGTGCCAGCAGCTTGGTGGGGGGACCGGAAGCTTTCTTT
CASSLVGGPEAFF
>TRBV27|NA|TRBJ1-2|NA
TGTGCCAGCAGTTTATCCGGAGACTATGGCTACACCTTC
CASSLSGDYGYTF
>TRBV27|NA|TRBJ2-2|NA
TGTGCCAGCAGTCCGACTAGGGTCAACACCGGGGAGCTGTTTTTT
CASSPTRVNTGELFF
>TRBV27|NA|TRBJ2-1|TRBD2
TGTGCCAGCAGTTTAGGGCTAGCGGCCTACAATGAGCAGTTCTTC
CASSLGLAAYNEQFF
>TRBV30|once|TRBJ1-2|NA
TGTGCCTGGAGTTATGGCTATGGCTACACCTTC
CAWSYGYGYTF
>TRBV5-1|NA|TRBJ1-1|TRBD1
TGCGCCAGCAGCTTGGGACAGGGCACTAGTCCTGAAGCTTTCTTT
CASSLGQGTSPEAFF
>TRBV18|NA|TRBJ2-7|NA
TGTGCCAGCTCACCACGGGCTACAATCCCCTACGAGCAGTACTTC
CASSPRATIPYEQYF
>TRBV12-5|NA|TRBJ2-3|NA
TGTGCTAGTGGTTTGACCAAAGATACGCAGTATTTT
CASGLTKDTQYF
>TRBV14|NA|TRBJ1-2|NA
TGTGCCAGCAGCCAAGATTTAAGGGACAACTATGGCTACACCTTC
CASSQDLRDNYGYTF
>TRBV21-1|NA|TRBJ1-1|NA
TGTGCCAGCAGCAAAGGGAAAGGAGTGGCTGAAGCTTTCTTT
CASSKGKGVAEAFF
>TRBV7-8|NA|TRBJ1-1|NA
TGTGCCAGCAGCTTAGGGCAGGGTCTCGACACTGAAGCTTTCTTT
CASSLGQGLDTEAFF
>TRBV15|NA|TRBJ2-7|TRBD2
TGTGCCACCAGGGGTCGCAGGGAGGGGAGAGCCTACGAGCAGTACTTC
CATRGRREGRAYEQYF
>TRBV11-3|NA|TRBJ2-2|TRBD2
TGTGCCAGCAGCTCAGGGACTGGGAGCGGGAGCACCGGGGAGCTGTTTTTT
CASSSGTGSGSTGELFF
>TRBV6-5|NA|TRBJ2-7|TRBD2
TGTGCCAGCAGGACTAGCGGCTCCTACGAGCAGTACTTC
CASRTSGSYEQYF
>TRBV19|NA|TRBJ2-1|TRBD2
TGTGCCAGTAGTATCGCGGGACTAGCGGGAACCTACAATGAGCAGTTCTTC
CASSIAGLAGTYNEQFF
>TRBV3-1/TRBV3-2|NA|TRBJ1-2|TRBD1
TGTGCCAGCAGCGCCCGGGACAGGCCCTATGGCTACACCTTC
CASSARDRPYGYTF
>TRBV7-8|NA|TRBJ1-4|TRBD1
TGTGCCAGCAGCTTCGGGACAGCCCTTGCAACTAATGAAAAACTGTTTTTT
CASSFGTALATNEKLFF
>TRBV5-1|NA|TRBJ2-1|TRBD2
TGCGCCAGCAGCTTGCGCGGGGGGCAGAACAATGAGCAGTTCTTC
CASSLRGGQNNEQFF
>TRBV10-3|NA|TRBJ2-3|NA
TGTGCCATCAGTAACCAGGGGGGCGACACAGATACGCAGTATTTT
CAISNQGGDTDTQYF
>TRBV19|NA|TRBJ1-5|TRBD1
TGTGCCAGTAGTATAGGTCGACAGGGGAATCAGCCCCAGCATTTT
CASSIGRQGNQPQHF
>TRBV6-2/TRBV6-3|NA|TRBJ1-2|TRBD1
TGTGCCAGCAGTTACCCGGGACAGGGTGGCTACACCTTC
CASSYPGQGGYTF
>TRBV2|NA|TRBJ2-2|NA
TGTGCCAGCAGGGGAGGGGGCAGGGGACGGACCGGGGAGCTGTTTTTT
CASRGGGRGRTGELFF
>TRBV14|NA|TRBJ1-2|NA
TGTGCCAGCAGCCCAGGGGACCGCAGAATATCTTATGGCTACACCTTC
CASSPGDRRISYGYTF
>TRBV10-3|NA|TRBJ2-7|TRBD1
TGTGCCACGAGATCAGGGGGCGGGCACGAGCAGTACTTC
CATRSGGGHEQYF
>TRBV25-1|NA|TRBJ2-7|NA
TGTGCCAGCAGTGAATCCCTGGGCGCCAAAAGCTCCTACGAGCAGTACTTC
CASSESLGAKSSYEQYF
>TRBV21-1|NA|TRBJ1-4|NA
TGTGCCAGCAGCAAAAGTGCGGAGGGGGTTAATGAAAAACTGTTTTTT
CASSKSAEGVNEKLFF
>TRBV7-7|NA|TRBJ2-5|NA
TGTGCCAGCAGCTTAGAGGTGGAGGGGGGAGAGACCCAGTACTTC
CASSLEVEGGETQYF
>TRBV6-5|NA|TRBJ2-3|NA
TGTGCCAGCAAGGTGGCAGCGAGAGGGGATACGCAGTATTTT
CASKVAARGDTQYF
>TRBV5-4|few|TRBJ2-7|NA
TGTGCCAGCAGCTTGGGAGGGAGCTCCTACGAGCAGTACTTC
CASSLGGSSYEQYF
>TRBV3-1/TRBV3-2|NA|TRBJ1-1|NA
TGTGCCAGCAGCCAGGCCGGGAGGGCTGAAGCTTTCTTT
CASSQAGRAEAFF